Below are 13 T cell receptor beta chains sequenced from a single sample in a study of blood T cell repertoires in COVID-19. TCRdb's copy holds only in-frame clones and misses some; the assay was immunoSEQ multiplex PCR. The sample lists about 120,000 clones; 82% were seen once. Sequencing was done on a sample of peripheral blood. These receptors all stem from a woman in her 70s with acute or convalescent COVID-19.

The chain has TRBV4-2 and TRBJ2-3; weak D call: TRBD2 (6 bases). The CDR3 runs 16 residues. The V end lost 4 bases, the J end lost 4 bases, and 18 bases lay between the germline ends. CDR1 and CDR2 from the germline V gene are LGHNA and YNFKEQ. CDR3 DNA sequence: TGTGCCAGCAGCCCTTCGGGACGGGGGACCTCAGATACGCAGTATTTT. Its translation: CASSPSGRGTSDTQYF.

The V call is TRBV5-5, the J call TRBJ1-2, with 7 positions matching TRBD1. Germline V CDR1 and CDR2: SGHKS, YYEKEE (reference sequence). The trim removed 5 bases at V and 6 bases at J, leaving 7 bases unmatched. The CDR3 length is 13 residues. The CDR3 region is CASSPDRANGYTF. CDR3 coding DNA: TGTGCCAGCAGTCCAGACAGGGCTAATGGCTACACCTTC. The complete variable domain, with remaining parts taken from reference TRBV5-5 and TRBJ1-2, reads DAGVTQSPTHLIKTRGQQVTLRCSPISGHKSVSWYQQVLGQGPQFIFQYYEKEERGRGNFPDRFSARQFPNYSSELNVNALLLGDSALYLCASSPDRANGYTFGSGTRLTVV.

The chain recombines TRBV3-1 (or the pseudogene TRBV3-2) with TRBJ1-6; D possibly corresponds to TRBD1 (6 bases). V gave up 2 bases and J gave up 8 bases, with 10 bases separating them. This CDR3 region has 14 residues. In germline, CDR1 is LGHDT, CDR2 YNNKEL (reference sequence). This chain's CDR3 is CASSQPDRYSPLHF. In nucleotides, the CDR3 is TGTGCCAGCAGCCAACCCGACAGGTATTCACCCCTCCACTTT.

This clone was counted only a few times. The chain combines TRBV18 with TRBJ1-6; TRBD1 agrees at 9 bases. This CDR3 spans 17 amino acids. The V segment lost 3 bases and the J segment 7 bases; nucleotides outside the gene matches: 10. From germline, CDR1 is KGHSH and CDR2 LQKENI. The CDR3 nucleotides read TGTGCCAGCTCACCTGCCGGGACAGGGTTGGGAAATTCACCCCTCCACTTT. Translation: CASSPAGTGLGNSPLHF.

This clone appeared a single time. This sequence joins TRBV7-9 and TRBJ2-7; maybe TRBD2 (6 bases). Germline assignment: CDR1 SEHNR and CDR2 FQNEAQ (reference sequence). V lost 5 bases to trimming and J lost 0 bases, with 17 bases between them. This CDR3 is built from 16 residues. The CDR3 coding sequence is TGTGCCAGCAGCCGTACGGGGGACGGGGTCTCCTACGAGCAGTACTTC. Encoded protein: CASSRTGDGVSYEQYF.

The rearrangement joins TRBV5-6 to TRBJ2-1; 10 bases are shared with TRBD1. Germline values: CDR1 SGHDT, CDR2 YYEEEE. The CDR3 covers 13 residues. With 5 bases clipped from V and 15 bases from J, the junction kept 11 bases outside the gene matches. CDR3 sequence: CASSPGTGELRFF. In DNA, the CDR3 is TGTGCCAGCAGTCCAGGGACAGGGGAGTTAAGGTTCTTC.

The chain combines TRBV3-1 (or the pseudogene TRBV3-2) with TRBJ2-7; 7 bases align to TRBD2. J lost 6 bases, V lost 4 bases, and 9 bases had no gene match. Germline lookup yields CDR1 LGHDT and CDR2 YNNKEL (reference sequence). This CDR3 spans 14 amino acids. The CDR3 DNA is TGTGCCAGCAGCCCACTCGCCGGGGGGACCGAGCAGTACTTC. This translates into CASSPLAGGTEQYF.

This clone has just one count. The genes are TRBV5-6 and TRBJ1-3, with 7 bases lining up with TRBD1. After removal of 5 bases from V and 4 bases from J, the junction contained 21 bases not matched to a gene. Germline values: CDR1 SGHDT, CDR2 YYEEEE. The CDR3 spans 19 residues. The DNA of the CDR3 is TGTGCCAGCAGGAGTCGACAGGGAACTCCCTTGAGTCTAGGAAACACCATATATTTT. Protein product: CASRSRQGTPLSLGNTIYF. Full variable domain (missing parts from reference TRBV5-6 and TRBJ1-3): DAGVTQSPTHLIKTRGQQVTLRCSPKSGHDTVSWYQQALGQGPQFIFQYYEEEERQRGNFPDRFSGHQFPNYSSELNVNALLLGDSALYLCASRSRQGTPLSLGNTIYFGEGSWLTVV.

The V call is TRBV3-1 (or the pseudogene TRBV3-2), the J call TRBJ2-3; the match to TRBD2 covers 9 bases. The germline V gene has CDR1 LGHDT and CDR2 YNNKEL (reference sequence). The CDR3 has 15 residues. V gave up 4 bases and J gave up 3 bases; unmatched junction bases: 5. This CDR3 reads CASSPGGGATDTQYF. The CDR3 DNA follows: TGTGCCAGCAGCCCCGGCGGGGGGGCGACAGATACGCAGTATTTT.

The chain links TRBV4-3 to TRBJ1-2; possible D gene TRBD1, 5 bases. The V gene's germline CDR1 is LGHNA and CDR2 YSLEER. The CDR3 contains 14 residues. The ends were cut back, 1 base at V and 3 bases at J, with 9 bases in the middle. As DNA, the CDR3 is TGCGCCAGCAGCCAAGGGTCCAGGGACTATGGCTACACCTTC. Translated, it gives CASSQGSRDYGYTF.

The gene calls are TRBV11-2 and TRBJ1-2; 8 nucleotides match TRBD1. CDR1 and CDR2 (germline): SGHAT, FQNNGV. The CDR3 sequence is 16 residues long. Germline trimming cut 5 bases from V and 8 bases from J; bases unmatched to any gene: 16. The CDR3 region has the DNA TGTGCCAGCAGCCTACGGATAGGGACAGGCCTAAGGGGCTACACCTTC. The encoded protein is CASSLRIGTGLRGYTF.

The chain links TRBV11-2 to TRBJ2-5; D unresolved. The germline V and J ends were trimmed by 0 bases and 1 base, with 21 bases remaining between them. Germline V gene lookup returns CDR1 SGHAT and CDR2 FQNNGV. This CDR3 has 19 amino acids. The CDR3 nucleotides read TGTGCCAGCAGCTTAGAAGGAAAGCGTCGCTTCCCGGTCCAAGAGACCCAGTACTTC. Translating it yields CASSLEGKRRFPVQETQYF.

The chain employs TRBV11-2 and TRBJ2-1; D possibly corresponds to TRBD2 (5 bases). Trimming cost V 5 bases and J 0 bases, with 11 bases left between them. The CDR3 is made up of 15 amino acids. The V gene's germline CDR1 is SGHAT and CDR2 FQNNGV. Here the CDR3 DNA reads TGTGCCAGCAGCCTCAGCGGAGGCTCCTACAATGAGCAGTTCTTC. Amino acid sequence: CASSLSGGSYNEQFF.